These 25 T cell receptor beta chains were sequenced from one sample in a study of T cell changes during pregnancy in multiple sclerosis. The table came from immunoSEQ multiplex PCR; TCRdb's copy has only in-frame clones and leaves some out. Among 50,000 or so clones listed, approximately 92% were seen once. This specimen consisted of CD4+ T cells from peripheral blood mononuclear cells, obtained after pregnancy. These receptors came from a female donor with multiple sclerosis, enrolled in a pregnancy study.

V usage is TRBV27 and J usage is TRBJ2-1; 8 bases align to TRBD2. Unmatched junction bases numbered 13, after V lost 2 bases and J lost 7 bases. This CDR3 contains 17 residues. CDR1 and CDR2 (germline): MNHEY, SMNVEV (reference sequence). The CDR3 loop reads CASSLDPPAGVRNEQFF. The CDR3, as DNA: TGTGCCAGCAGTTTAGACCCCCCAGCGGGAGTACGGAATGAGCAGTTCTTC.

The J gene is TRBJ1-2, the V gene TRBV19; TRBD1 matches at 8 bases. CDR1 and CDR2 (germline): LNHDA, SQIVND (reference sequence). This CDR3 spans 18 amino acids. Unmatched junction bases numbered 16, after V lost 3 bases and J lost 4 bases. CDR3 DNA: TGTGCCAGTAGTATTAAGGGACAGGCCCTAACGGAAGGCTATGGCTACACCTTC. This gives the protein CASSIKGQALTEGYGYTF.

As DNA, the CDR3 is TGCGCCAGCAGCCAAGAAACATCCGGGCTAGCGAGCTACGAGCAGTACTTC. This gives the protein CASSQETSGLASYEQYF. The chain recombines TRBV4-1 with TRBJ2-7, with D tentatively TRBD2 (6 bases). This CDR3 has 17 residues. V lost 0 bases, J lost 3 bases, and 18 bases lay in between. Germline V gene data show CDR1 as MGHRA and CDR2 as YSYEKL.

The chain is built from TRBV4-3 and TRBJ1-6; D might be TRBD1 (5 bases). Germline CDR1 LGHNA, CDR2 YSLEER. This CDR3 is 16 amino acids long. With 0 bases removed from V and 5 bases from J, the gap between germline ends came to 11 bases. The CDR3 region is CASSQEVGQNNSPLHF. Written as DNA, the CDR3 is TGCGCCAGCAGCCAAGAAGTAGGACAAAATAATTCACCCCTCCACTTT.

This sequence joins TRBV5-4 and TRBJ2-2, with D possibly being TRBD2 (6 bases). Germline V CDR1 and CDR2: SGHNT, YYREEE (reference sequence). This CDR3 is 17 amino acids long. Trimming removed 0 bases from V and 5 bases from J, with 17 bases in between. The CDR3 DNA is TGTGCCAGCAGCTTGGGTGGGGGGAGCCTGGGGACCGGGGAGCTGTTTTTT. Amino acid sequence: CASSLGGGSLGTGELFF.

The chain links TRBV7-9 to TRBJ1-3; D call uncertain. This CDR3 is 14 amino acids long. Trimming shortened V by 7 bases and J by 2 bases, and 12 bases separated the two germline ends. Germline lookup yields CDR1 SEHNR and CDR2 FQNEAQ (reference sequence). The CDR3 DNA follows: TGTGCCAGCACTACGACGGGAGCTGGAAACACCATATATTTT. Protein product: CASTTTGAGNTIYF.

The rearrangement uses TRBV27 and TRBJ1-4; tentatively, D is TRBD1 (6 bases). This CDR3 has 12 amino acids. Germline values: CDR1 MNHEY, CDR2 SMNVEV (reference sequence). V was cut by 2 bases and J by 9 bases, with 7 bases left in between. CDR3 protein: CASSLDRKKLFF. CDR3 sequence (DNA): TGTGCCAGCAGTTTAGACAGGAAAAAACTGTTTTTT.

V gene TRBV6-1 combines with J gene TRBJ1-2, with D unclear. The germline gives CDR1 MNHNS, CDR2 SASEGT. The CDR3 is made up of 13 amino acids. V was shortened by 0 bases and J by 8 bases, with 10 bases between the two germline ends. The CDR3 is CASSEAAGSGYTF. CDR3 in DNA: TGTGCCAGCAGTGAAGCGGCGGGTAGCGGCTACACCTTC.

This clone appeared once. The CDR3, as DNA: TGTGCCAGCAGTTTAAGACAGGGTCTTAGGGATGGCTACACCTTC. It codes for CASSLRQGLRDGYTF. The V and J genes are TRBV28 and TRBJ1-2; 7 nucleotides agree with TRBD1. Germline CDR1 MDHEN, CDR2 SYDVKM. Trimming at V came to 2 bases and at J to 6 bases, leaving 9 bases not matched to a gene. This CDR3 is built from 15 residues.

The rearrangement uses TRBV7-2 and TRBJ1-5; D not resolved. This CDR3 contains 15 residues. CDR1 and CDR2 from the germline V gene are SGHTA and FQGNSA. V lost 5 bases, J lost 3 bases, and 14 bases lay in between. As DNA, the CDR3 is TGTGCCAGCAGCCCACAACCGGGAAACAATCAGCCCCAGCATTTT. It is translated as CASSPQPGNNQPQHF.

The chain couples TRBV29-1 to TRBJ1-2, with D perhaps TRBD1 (5 bases). The V end lost 4 bases, the J end lost 4 bases, and 13 bases lay between the germline ends. Germline V CDR1 and CDR2: SQVTM, ANQGSEA. The CDR3 has 13 amino acids. As DNA, the CDR3 is TGCAGCGTTGCCAGGGTTGATGGCTATGGCTACACCTTC. It translates to CSVARVDGYGYTF.

The chain combines TRBV7-9 with TRBJ2-2, with 10 bases identical to TRBD2. After removal of 1 base from V and 1 base from J, the junction contained 3 bases not matched to a gene. CDR3 length equals 17 residues. Germline CDR1 is SEHNR and CDR2 is FQNEAQ (reference sequence). The CDR3 protein is CASSLVASGRNTGELFF. The CDR3 DNA is TGTGCCAGCAGCTTAGTTGCTAGCGGGAGGAACACCGGGGAGCTGTTTTTT.

The gene calls are TRBV29-1 and TRBJ2-2, with 7 positions matching TRBD1. CDR3 size: 12 residues. Trimming removed 7 bases from V and 15 bases from J; junction bases left unmatched: 14. Germline V gives CDR1 SQVTM, CDR2 ANQGSEA. CDR3 in amino acids: CSARTGTDYLFF. In DNA form, the CDR3 reads TGCAGCGCAAGAACCGGGACAGACTATTTGTTTTTT.

The rearrangement joins TRBV6-1 to TRBJ2-7; 10 bases are shared with TRBD1. J lost 4 bases, V lost 1 base, and 10 bases had no gene match. The CDR3 loop spans 17 amino acids. Germline values: CDR1 MNHNS, CDR2 SASEGT. DNA for the CDR3: TGTGCCAGCAGTGAAGGGCGGTCTACGGGACAGGGGTACGAGCAGTACTTC. This codes for CASSEGRSTGQGYEQYF.

This chain connects TRBV14 to TRBJ2-1, with D unclear. The CDR3 has 11 residues. V lost 0 bases and J 11 bases, leaving 5 bases between the germline ends. Looked up from germline, CDR1 is SGHDN and CDR2 is FVKESK. DNA for the CDR3: TGTGCCAGCAGCCAAGAATTAAAGCAGTTCTTC. Translating gives CASSQELKQFF. Together with reference TRBV14 and TRBJ2-1, the CDR3 gives the full variable domain: EAGVTQFPSHSVIEKGQTVTLRCDPISGHDNLYWYRRVMGKEIKFLLHFVKESKQDESGMPNNRFLAERTGGTYSTLKVQPAELEDSGVYFCASSQELKQFFGPGTRLTVL.

The V and J genes are TRBV6-1 and TRBJ1-5, with D perhaps matching TRBD1 (5 bases). Germline V CDR1 and CDR2: MNHNS, SASEGT. The CDR3 sequence is 14 residues long. Trimming cost V 7 bases and J 1 base, with 11 bases left between them. The CDR3 DNA reads TGTGCCAGCACCAGGGATCTGAGCAATCAGCCCCAGCATTTT. Protein product: CASTRDLSNQPQHF.

This chain connects TRBV5-8 to TRBJ1-2; D may be TRBD1 (5 bases). Trimming removed 2 bases from V and 8 bases from J, with 16 bases in between. The CDR3 contains 14 residues. Germline V lookup: CDR1 SGHTS, CDR2 YDEGEE. The chain's CDR3 is CASSFYLRQGGYTF. CDR3 nucleotide sequence: TGTGCCAGCAGCTTTTACCTCCGCCAGGGCGGCTACACCTTC.

This chain joins TRBV6-5 and TRBJ1-5, with D possibly matching TRBD1 (6 bases). V was cut by 0 bases and J by 3 bases, with 12 bases left in between. In germline, CDR1 is MNHEY, CDR2 SVGAGI. There are 16 residues in the CDR3. DNA for the CDR3: TGTGCCAGCAGTTACTCGGGGCAGGGGAACAATCAGCCCCAGCATTTT. Translated, it gives CASSYSGQGNNQPQHF.

The V gene is TRBV4-1, the J gene TRBJ2-3; 16 bases map to TRBD2. The CDR3 runs to 21 residues. The V and J ends lost 3 bases and 6 bases, in that order; junction bases with no gene match: 18. The germline V gene encodes CDR1 MGHRA and CDR2 YSYEKL. CDR3 sequence reads: CASSQVFAGTSGRARLDTQYF. CDR3 coding DNA: TGCGCCAGCAGCCAGGTCTTTGCCGGGACTAGCGGGAGGGCACGGTTGGATACGCAGTATTTT.

The rearrangement joins TRBV28 to TRBJ1-1; D not resolved. V was pared by 2 bases and J by 0 bases, with 7 bases between. Germline V CDR1 and CDR2: MDHEN, SYDVKM. The CDR3 runs to 14 residues. Here the CDR3 DNA reads TGTGCCAGCAGTTTAGGTGGGCTGAACACTGAAGCTTTCTTT. Its translation is CASSLGGLNTEAFF.

The rearrangement uses TRBV5-1 and TRBJ1-3, with D perhaps TRBD1 (6 bases). The CDR3 extends over 16 amino acids. V was shortened by 4 bases and J by 0 bases, with 14 bases between the two germline ends. Looked up from germline, CDR1 is SGHRS and CDR2 is YFSETQ. CDR3 nucleotides: TGCGCCAGCAGCCTGACAGGAGGATCCTCTGGAAACACCATATATTTT. Translated, it gives CASSLTGGSSGNTIYF.

This clone has only one observation. V and J are TRBV7-2 and TRBJ2-5; 8 bases fit TRBD1. J gave up 3 bases and V 5 bases, and 8 bases lay outside the gene matches. There are 15 residues in the CDR3. Germline-derived CDR1 and CDR2 are SGHTA and FQGNSA. CDR3 residues: CASSQAGTGEETQYF. The CDR3 DNA reads as TGTGCCAGCAGCCAGGCCGGGACAGGCGAAGAGACCCAGTACTTC.

V usage is TRBV28 and J usage is TRBJ2-3; D might be TRBD2 (6 bases). Looked up from germline, CDR1 is MDHEN and CDR2 is SYDVKM. Trimming removed 5 bases at V and 0 bases at J, with 6 bases between. The CDR3 consists of 13 residues. The CDR3 loop reads CASSSGSTDTQYF. The CDR3 nucleotides read TGTGCCAGCAGTAGCGGGAGCACAGATACGCAGTATTTT.

The gene calls are TRBV7-2 and TRBJ2-1; D ambiguous. This CDR3 contains 11 residues. The V end was cut by 5 bases, the J end by 4 bases, with 3 bases between. CDR1 SGHTA and CDR2 FQGNSA come from the germline V gene. CDR3 coding DNA: TGTGCCAGCAGCCCATACAATGAGCAGTTCTTC. Encoded protein: CASSPYNEQFF.

The V gene is TRBV5-1, the J gene TRBJ2-3, with D possibly being TRBD2 (6 bases). Germline V lookup: CDR1 SGHRS, CDR2 YFSETQ. The CDR3 consists of 14 residues. The germline V and J ends were trimmed by 5 bases and 2 bases, with 12 bases remaining between them. CDR3 loop: CASRTGEDTDTQYF. CDR3 in DNA: TGCGCCAGCAGGACGGGGGAAGACACAGATACGCAGTATTTT.